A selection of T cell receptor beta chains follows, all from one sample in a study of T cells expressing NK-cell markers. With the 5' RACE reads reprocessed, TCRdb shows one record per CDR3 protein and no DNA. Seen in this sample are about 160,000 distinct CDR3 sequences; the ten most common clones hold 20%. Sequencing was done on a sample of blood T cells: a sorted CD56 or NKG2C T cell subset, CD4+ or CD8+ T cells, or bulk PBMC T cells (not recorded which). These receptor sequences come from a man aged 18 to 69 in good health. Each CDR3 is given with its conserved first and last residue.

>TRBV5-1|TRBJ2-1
CASSRLAGGPYEQFF
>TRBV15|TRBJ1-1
CATSRGWGDEAFF
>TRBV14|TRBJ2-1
CASSQSGLNNEQFF
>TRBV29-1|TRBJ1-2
CSVEDPKGEWDGYTF
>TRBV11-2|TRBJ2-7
CASSLGTGVDYEQYF
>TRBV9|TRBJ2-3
CASSRSSGGANTDTQYF
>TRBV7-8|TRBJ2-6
CASSPAGQGAGANVLTF
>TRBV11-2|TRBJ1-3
CATPPGRILCSSGNTIYF
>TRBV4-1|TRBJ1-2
CASSQEGVVGYGYTF
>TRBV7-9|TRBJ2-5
CASSFDLAGGQETQYF
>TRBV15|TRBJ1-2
CATSTGQGVNYGYTF
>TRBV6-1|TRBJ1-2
CASSEGVGSYGYTF
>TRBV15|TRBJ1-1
CATSTPSAEGEAFF
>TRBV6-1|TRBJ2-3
CASTLGQTHTDTQYF
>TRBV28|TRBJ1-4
CASSLGGQLFF
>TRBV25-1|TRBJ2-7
CASEEAGGVYEQYF
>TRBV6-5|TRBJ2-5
CASSYAPYQETQYF
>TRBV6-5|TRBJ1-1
CASSYLDRDTEAFF
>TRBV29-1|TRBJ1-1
CSVDRTGAKREAFF
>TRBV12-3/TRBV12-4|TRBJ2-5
CASSLDGGAQETQYF
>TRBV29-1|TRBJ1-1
CSVEVGFGAFF
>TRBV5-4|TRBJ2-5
CASSWALETQYF
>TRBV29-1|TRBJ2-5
CSVGGGSQETQYF
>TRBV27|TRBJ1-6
CASSLSGGPLHF
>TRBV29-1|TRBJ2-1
CSVEEGAGLEQFF
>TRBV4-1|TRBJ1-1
CASSQGRGGEDTEAFF
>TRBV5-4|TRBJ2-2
CASSLEFQAGELFF
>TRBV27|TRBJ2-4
CASSPSGGFVIQYF
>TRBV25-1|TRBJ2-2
CASQNWGANTGELFF
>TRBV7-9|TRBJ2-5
CASSPDSAGGEETQYF
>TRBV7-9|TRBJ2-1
CASSLASGTPEDDEQFF
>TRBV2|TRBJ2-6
CATRTVLPRSGANVLTF
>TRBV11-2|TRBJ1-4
CASSLEEVGRGNEKLFF
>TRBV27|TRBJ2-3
CASSLPPMGGGATDTQYF
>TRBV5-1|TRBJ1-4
CASSPGRVVNEKLFF
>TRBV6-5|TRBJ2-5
CASSYLGLAGGPVETQYF
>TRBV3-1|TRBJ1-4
CASSPSRNEKLFF
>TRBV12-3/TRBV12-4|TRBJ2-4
CASTDPLAKNIQYF
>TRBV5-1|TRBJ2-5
CASSPDSWRETQYF
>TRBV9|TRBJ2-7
CASSVDPRRPYEQYF